This entry lists 20 T cell receptor beta chains sequenced from one sample in a study of cytomegalovirus exposure and HLA in healthy donors. In the PCR, 60 Vbeta and 13 Jbeta primers were used. The data were produced by immunoSEQ multiplex PCR, yet TCRdb's version contains in-frame clones alone and is incomplete. The repertoire holds roughly 130,000 clones, with roughly 75% as singletons. Sequencing used PBMCs. The receptors derive from a man aged 25-45 years in good health and CMV-seronegative.

A word on this clone: A read error may produce the germline difference seen at one junction end. The gene calls are TRBV7-8 and TRBJ1-2, with TRBD1 matching over 7 bases. The CDR3 totals 17 residues. Germline values: CDR1 SGHVS, CDR2 FQNEAQ. In DNA form, the CDR3 reads TGTGCCGGCAGCTTACGGGACAGCGTTATATCGCCCCATGGCTACACCTTC. This translates into CAGSLRDSVISPHGYTF.

This chain uses TRBV5-4 with TRBJ2-3; 8 nucleotides align to TRBD2. V shed 7 bases, J shed 9 bases, and the junction held 4 bases outside the gene matches. The CDR3 totals 11 residues. The germline CDR1 and CDR2 sequences are SGHNT and YYREEE (reference sequence). The CDR3 DNA sequence: TGTGCCAGCTCAGAGCGGGAGACGCAGTATTTT. It is translated as CASSERETQYF.

This clone was found a few times. The V and J genes are TRBV5-5 and TRBJ2-7, with TRBD1 as a possible D gene (6 bases). V was shortened by 4 bases and J by 3 bases, with 8 bases between the two germline ends. The germline CDR1 and CDR2 sequences are SGHKS and YYEKEE (reference sequence). The CDR3 contains 12 residues. The CDR3 loop reads CASSPDSYEQYF. In DNA form, the CDR3 reads TGTGCCAGCAGCCCGGACAGCTACGAGCAGTACTTC.

The V and J genes are TRBV11-2 and TRBJ2-7, with TRBD2 matching over 7 bases. The CDR3 contains 14 residues. Germline V lookup: CDR1 SGHAT, CDR2 FQNNGV. The junction had 5 bases not matched to a gene; V was cut back by 4 bases and J by 2 bases. The DNA for the CDR3 is TGTGCCAGCAGCTGGGGAGGGAGCCCCTACGAGCAGTACTTC. Encoded protein: CASSWGGSPYEQYF.

This rearrangement joins TRBV15 to TRBJ1-2, with 11 bases lining up with TRBD1. The CDR3 contains 17 residues. CDR1 and CDR2 (germline): LNHNV, YYDKDF (reference sequence). The V and J ends lost 0 bases and 4 bases, in that order; junction bases with no gene match: 7. The CDR3 DNA reads as TGTGCCACCAGCAGAGATAGGTGGACAGGGGGCATCTATGGCTACACCTTC. Protein: CATSRDRWTGGIYGYTF.

J is TRBJ1-5 and V is TRBV10-3; D perhaps matches TRBD1 (5 bases). Germline assignment: CDR1 ENHRY and CDR2 SYGVKD. The CDR3 is 15 residues long. V dropped 5 bases and J dropped 0 bases, with 11 bases sitting between them. This CDR3 is CAISRDLNSNQPQHF. CDR3 sequence (DNA): TGTGCCATCAGTCGGGACTTAAATAGCAATCAGCCCCAGCATTTT.

The rearrangement uses TRBV7-6 and TRBJ2-1; maybe TRBD2 (5 bases). This CDR3 region has 15 residues. Between the trimmed V and J ends, which lost 6 bases and 9 bases, there was a span of 21 bases. Germline V lookup: CDR1 SGHVS, CDR2 FNYEAQ. The DNA for the CDR3 is TGTGCCAGCAGTTCGGCACCGCGAGAGCGGAGTGAGCAGTTCTTC. Protein product: CASSSAPRERSEQFF.

The DNA of the CDR3 is TGTGCCAGCAGTTCCCTACAGGGAGGGGCATATAATTCACCCCTCCACTTT. This sequence encodes CASSSLQGGAYNSPLHF. The V and J genes are TRBV27 and TRBJ1-6; D might be TRBD1 (6 bases). This CDR3 is 17 amino acids long. Trimming stripped 4 bases from V and 4 bases from J, with 17 bases between. Per germline, CDR1 MNHEY and CDR2 SMNVEV (reference sequence).

The rearrangement joins TRBV9 to TRBJ2-7; D might be TRBD2 (5 bases). The germline V gene encodes CDR1 SGDLS and CDR2 YYNGEE. The V gene lost 4 bases and the J gene lost 2 bases, with 13 bases spanning the gap. CDR3 length equals 14 residues. This CDR3 reads CASSPRGEAYEQYF. The CDR3 DNA is TGTGCCAGCAGCCCCCGGGGAGAAGCCTACGAGCAGTACTTC.

The genes are TRBV6-6 and TRBJ1-5; perhaps TRBD1 as D (6 bases). V lost 5 bases to trimming and J lost 6 bases, with 17 bases between them. The germline gives CDR1 MNHNY, CDR2 SVGAGI (reference sequence). The CDR3 consists of 15 residues. The CDR3 sequence: CASSSRGGGGQPQHF. The CDR3 DNA sequence: TGTGCCAGCAGTAGCAGGGGAGGGGGTGGTCAGCCCCAGCATTTT.

This chain uses TRBV4-2 with TRBJ2-3; 8 bases are a match to TRBD2. The J segment lost 2 bases and the V segment lost 1 base, leaving 11 bases of the junction unmatched. Germline CDR1 LGHNA, CDR2 YNFKEQ. The CDR3 sequence is 18 residues long. CDR3: CASSQVRGGGTTTDTQYF. The CDR3 coding sequence is TGTGCCAGCAGCCAAGTACGGGGCGGGGGGACCACCACAGATACGCAGTATTTT.

This clone appeared a single time. V usage is TRBV19 and J usage is TRBJ2-7; D is perhaps TRBD2 (5 bases). The CDR3 extends over 15 amino acids. Germline V CDR1 and CDR2: LNHDA, SQIVND (reference sequence). The V and J ends lost 3 bases and 3 bases respectively, with 15 bases between them. The CDR3: CASSMGFGNFYEQYF. The CDR3 region has the DNA TGTGCCAGTAGTATGGGGTTCGGGAACTTCTACGAGCAGTACTTC.

The rearrangement joins TRBV18 to TRBJ1-5, with D uncertain. V shed 6 bases and J shed 4 bases, with 10 bases lying between them. The CDR3 spans 13 residues. The germline V gene has CDR1 KGHSH and CDR2 LQKENI. CDR3: CASSDGLNQPQHF. The DNA of the CDR3 is TGTGCCAGCTCGGACGGACTAAATCAGCCCCAGCATTTT.

This clone turned up a few times. This CDR3 is also generated by other DNA sequences in the sample. This rearrangement joins TRBV10-3 to TRBJ2-3; maybe TRBD1 (5 bases). The V end was cut by 8 bases, the J end by 1 base, with 10 bases between. The CDR3 length is 13 residues. CDR1 is ENHRY and CDR2 is SYGVKD in the germline V gene. CDR3 protein: CAIGEQGTDTQYF. In DNA, the CDR3 is TGTGCCATCGGAGAACAGGGCACAGATACGCAGTATTTT.

V is TRBV11-2 and J is TRBJ2-2; 7 bases line up with TRBD2. The CDR3 runs 14 residues. The trim removed 0 bases at V and 6 bases at J, leaving 1 base unmatched. Germline V gives CDR1 SGHAT, CDR2 FQNNGV. The CDR3 protein is CASSLEGGPGELFF. The CDR3 DNA reads TGTGCCAGCAGCTTAGAGGGAGGGCCCGGGGAGCTGTTTTTT.

This clone was seen once. V is TRBV18 and J is TRBJ1-1; D call uncertain. The CDR3 loop spans 17 amino acids. V was shortened by 6 bases and J by 7 bases, with 27 bases between the two germline ends. Per the germline V gene, CDR1 is KGHSH and CDR2 is LQKENI. CDR3 sequence: CASSPHLEGLTSNEAFF. The CDR3 nucleotides read TGTGCCAGCTCCCCCCATCTTGAGGGCCTTACGAGTAATGAAGCTTTCTTT.

This clone occurred a few times. This rearrangement joins TRBV6-6 to TRBJ2-7, with 7 bases that match TRBD1. The J segment lost 3 bases and the V segment lost 2 bases, leaving 1 base of the junction unmatched. The V gene's germline CDR1 is MNHNY and CDR2 SVGAGI (reference sequence). The length of the CDR3 is 13 residues. Written as DNA, the CDR3 is TGTGCCAGCAGTTACGACAGGGACTACGAGCAGTACTTC. It is translated as CASSYDRDYEQYF.

In nucleotides, the CDR3 is TGTGCCAGCAGCCCGTGGACAGACTCCTACGAGCAGTACTTC. Translation: CASSPWTDSYEQYF. This chain uses TRBV13 with TRBJ2-7; TRBD1 might be the D (6 bases). Per the germline V gene, CDR1 is PRHDT and CDR2 is FYEKMQ (reference sequence). The CDR3 totals 14 residues. The germline V and J ends were trimmed by 5 bases and 0 bases, with 11 bases remaining between them.

A single count supports this clone. The chain has TRBV7-9 and TRBJ1-5; the D is unclear. CDR1 and CDR2 (germline): SEHNR, FQNEAQ (reference sequence). Trimming stripped 5 bases from V and 4 bases from J, with 6 bases between. This CDR3 has 12 amino acids. CDR3: CASSLPNQPQHF. CDR3 nucleotide sequence: TGTGCCAGCAGCCTCCCTAATCAGCCCCAGCATTTT.

The chain uses TRBV20-1 and TRBJ1-2, with 7 positions matching TRBD1. Germline values: CDR1 DFQATT, CDR2 SNEGSKA (reference sequence). Trimming at V came to 3 bases and at J to 7 bases, leaving 2 bases not matched to a gene. The CDR3 is made up of 11 amino acids. CDR3 sequence (DNA): TGCAGTGCTAGCTACAGGGGTGGCTACACCTTC. It encodes CSASYRGGYTF.